Sequencing of this T cell receptor beta chain was carried out in a study of T-cell memory formation after mild COVID-19 (dated by TCRdb to the early 2020s). Study-wide context: TCR sequence clusters from the two donors were largely donor specific. T-cell clones expanding and contracting after mild COVID-19 in a couple of donors were tracked by longitudinal TCRalpha and TCRbeta repertoire sequencing. Two young, previously healthy adult volunteers, one female and one male, were included in the cohort. The paper's findings and limits, for the study overall: The second-wave clones that peaked on day 37 were not confirmed to be SARS-CoV-2 specific. Contracting CD4+ clones were located mainly in the CM and EM memory subsets, whereas CD8+ clones were found to be enriched in EMRA. Some responding clones were detected in pre-infection memory, which suggested that pre-existing cross-reactive memory T cells had joined the SARS-CoV-2 response. Clones that contracted from day 15 to 85 showed balanced CD4/CD8 phenotypes, whereas a second wave of clones that expanded from day 15 to 37 leaned towards CD4+. The study included only a couple of mild cases, and larger cohorts that include severe cases with pre-infection samples were judged to be necessary.

PBMCs were isolated by Ficoll-Paque density gradient centrifugation. The sequencer was an Illumina NovaSeq 6000. Using 5'RACE with constant-segment primers, TCRalpha and TCRbeta cDNA libraries were constructed, with sample barcodes and unique molecular identifiers added in the process. RNA was extracted from every sample with Trizol reagent. The libraries were amplified in two PCR steps, and the second step added a second sample barcode and Illumina TruSeq adapters. Sequencing of libraries was performed on an Illumina NovaSeq with 2 x 150 bp paired-end reads. The paper's processing steps were these. With migec v1.2.7, reads were demultiplexed and then collapsed into UMI-guided consensus sequences. Using mixcr v2.1.11, UMI consensuses were aligned to TRA and TRB V and J templates and then assembled into clonotypes. Expanded or contracted clonotypes were those called significant by both edgeR and NoisET, with noise models trained on biological replicates. For edgeR calls, the thresholds were a false discovery rate-adjusted p below 0.01 and a log2 fold-change of 1. As an exploratory analysis of dynamics, PCA with hierarchical clustering was applied to max-normalized trajectories of the 1000 most abundant clonotypes. Each responding clone was given a CD4 or CD8 phenotype based on the CD4+ and CD8+ repertoires, which had been sequenced separately. TCRdb cleaned the public reads at Q25 with fastp, built clones with MiXCR and kept in-frame beta chains. Entries that share a CDR3 protein sequence are merged under the most common genes and DNA. TCRdb, not the original authors, processed these V and J calls. This sample comprises about 170,000 distinct CDR3 sequences, approximately 12% of them detected only once. About 3.3% of the sample lies in the top ten.

About this clonotype: Its binding antigen is unknown. The input lacks base qualities; no much larger clone sits a single base away.

The sequence came from a man aged 18-30 years who had mild COVID-19 (a few samples of this study predate the infection). The sample titles of this study are shuffled in the database, so cell type and time point are left out; the donor was told from shared clones. The sequencing sample was made of PBMCs or a T cell subset sorted from them (not recorded which).

The base sequence is TGTGCCAGCAGTTTAAATCGGGCAGAGACCCAGTACTTC. The encoded protein is CASSLNRAETQYF. This receptor chain uses TRBV12-3 or TRBV12-4 and TRBJ2-5, with no confidently assigned D gene. From the cysteine up to the phenylalanine, the CDR3 has a length of 13 residues. Only the CDR3 part of the read is kept: 39 bases, read in frame from the first base. V and J are truncated by 2 bases and 4 bases respectively, leaving an intervening sequence of 8 bases.